This T cell receptor (beta chain) appears in the sequencing data of a study of cytomegalovirus exposure and HLA in healthy donors. Regarding this clone: Its cognate antigen is unknown.

PCR used 60 Vbeta primers and 13 Jbeta primers. Method: immunoSEQ multiplex PCR; TCRdb's copy keeps in-frame clones and lacks some. The table has about 160,000 clones, roughly 85% seen once. This CDR3 is built from 17 residues. Germline CDR1 and CDR2: SGHRS and YFSETQ. Trimming cost V 3 bases and J 1 base; bases outside gene matches: 5. Study-level results: The listing of 150 to 200 TCR beta chains classed them as cytomegalovirus-associated. A previous analysis found most TCR beta V segments productive roughly 87% or roughly 30% of the time. One variant, a missense change in DCLRE1C, was linked in a later analysis to TCR beta V- and J-gene trimming.

The origin of this receptor is a man aged 40-49 years in good health and CMV-seronegative. Material for sequencing was PBMCs. The chain recombines TRBV5-1 with TRBJ2-7; 15 bases agree with TRBD2. CDR3 DNA sequence: TGCGCCAGCAGCTCAGGACTAGCGGGAGGGCTTTCCTACGAGCAGTACTTC. Its translation is CASSSGLAGGLSYEQYF.